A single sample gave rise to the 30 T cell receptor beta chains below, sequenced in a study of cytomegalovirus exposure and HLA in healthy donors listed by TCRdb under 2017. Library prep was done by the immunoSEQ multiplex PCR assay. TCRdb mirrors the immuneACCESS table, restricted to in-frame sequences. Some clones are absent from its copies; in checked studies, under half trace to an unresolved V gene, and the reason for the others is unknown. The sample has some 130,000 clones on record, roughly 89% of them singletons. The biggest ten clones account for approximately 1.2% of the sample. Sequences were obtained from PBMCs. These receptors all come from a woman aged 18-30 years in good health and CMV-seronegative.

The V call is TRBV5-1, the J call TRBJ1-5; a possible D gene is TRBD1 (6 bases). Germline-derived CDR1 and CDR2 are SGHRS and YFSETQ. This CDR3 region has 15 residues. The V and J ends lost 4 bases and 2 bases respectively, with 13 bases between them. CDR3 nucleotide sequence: TGCGCCAGCAGCACAGGACAGACCGGCAATCAGCCCCAGCATTTT. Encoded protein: CASSTGQTGNQPQHF.

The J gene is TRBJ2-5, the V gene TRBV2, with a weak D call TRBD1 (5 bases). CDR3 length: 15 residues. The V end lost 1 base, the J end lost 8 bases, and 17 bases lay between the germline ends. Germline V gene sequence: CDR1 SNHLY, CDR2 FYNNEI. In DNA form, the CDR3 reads TGTGCCAGCAGTGAAGGTCTAGGGGCCCGGAGAACCCAGTACTTC. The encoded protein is CASSEGLGARRTQYF.

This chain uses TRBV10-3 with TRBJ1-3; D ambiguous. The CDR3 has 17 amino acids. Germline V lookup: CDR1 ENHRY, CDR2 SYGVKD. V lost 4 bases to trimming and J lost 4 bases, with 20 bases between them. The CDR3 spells CAISGSRSLGVGNTIYF. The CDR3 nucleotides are TGTGCCATCAGTGGGTCTCGGAGTTTGGGTGTAGGAAACACCATATATTTT.

DNA for the CDR3: TGTGCCAGCAGCGTAGACTTAGGACTAGCGGGGGGATACTACGAGCAGTACTTC. It encodes CASSVDLGLAGGYYEQYF. The rearrangement joins TRBV9 to TRBJ2-7; TRBD2 aligns across 14 bases. Trimming removed 0 bases from V and 3 bases from J; junction bases left unmatched: 8. Germline loops: CDR1 SGDLS, CDR2 YYNGEE. This CDR3 is built from 18 residues.

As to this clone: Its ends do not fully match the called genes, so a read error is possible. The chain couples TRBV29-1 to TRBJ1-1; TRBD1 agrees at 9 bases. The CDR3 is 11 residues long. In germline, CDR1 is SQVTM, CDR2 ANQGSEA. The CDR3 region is CSVETRDRARF. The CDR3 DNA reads TGCAGCGTTGAGACCCGGGACAGGGCCAGGTTT.

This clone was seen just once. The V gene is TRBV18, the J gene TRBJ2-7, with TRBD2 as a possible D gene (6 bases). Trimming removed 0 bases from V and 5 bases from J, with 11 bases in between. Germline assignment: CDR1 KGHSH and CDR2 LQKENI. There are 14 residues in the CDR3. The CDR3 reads CASSPPVTRHEQYF. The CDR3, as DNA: TGTGCCAGCTCACCACCAGTGACTAGGCACGAGCAGTACTTC.

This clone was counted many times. Here the CDR3 DNA reads TGTGCCAGCAGTGAGTACAGACCCTTTAATTCACCCCTCCACTTT. The encoded protein is CASSEYRPFNSPLHF. The rearrangement joins TRBV6-1 to TRBJ1-6; D remains ambiguous. Germline assignment: CDR1 MNHNS and CDR2 SASEGT. V dropped 3 bases and J dropped 6 bases, with 12 bases sitting between them. The CDR3 length is 15 residues.

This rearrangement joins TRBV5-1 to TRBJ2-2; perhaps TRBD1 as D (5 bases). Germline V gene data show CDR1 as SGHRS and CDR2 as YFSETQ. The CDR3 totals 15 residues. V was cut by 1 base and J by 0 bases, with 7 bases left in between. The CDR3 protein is CASSLSGTNTGELFF. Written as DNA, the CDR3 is TGCGCCAGCAGCTTGTCAGGGACGAACACCGGGGAGCTGTTTTTT.

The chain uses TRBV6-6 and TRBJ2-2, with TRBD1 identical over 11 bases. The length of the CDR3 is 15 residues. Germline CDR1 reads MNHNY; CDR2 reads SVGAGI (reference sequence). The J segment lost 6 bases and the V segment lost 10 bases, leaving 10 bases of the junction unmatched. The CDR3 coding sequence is TGTGCCACCAACTTACCGGGACAGGGGGCCGGGGAGCTGTTTTTT. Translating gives CATNLPGQGAGELFF.

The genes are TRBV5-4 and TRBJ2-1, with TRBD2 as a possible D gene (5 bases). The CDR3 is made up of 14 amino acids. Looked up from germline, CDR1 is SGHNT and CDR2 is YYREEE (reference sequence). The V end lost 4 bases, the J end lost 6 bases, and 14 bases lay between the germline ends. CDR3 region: CASSPTGGSNEQFF. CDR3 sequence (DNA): TGTGCCAGCAGCCCTACCGGCGGGTCCAATGAGCAGTTCTTC.

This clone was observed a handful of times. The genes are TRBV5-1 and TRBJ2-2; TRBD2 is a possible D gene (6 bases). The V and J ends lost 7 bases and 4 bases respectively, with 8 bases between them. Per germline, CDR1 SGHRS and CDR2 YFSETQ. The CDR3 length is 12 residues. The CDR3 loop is CASRDFTGELFF. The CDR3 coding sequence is TGCGCCAGCCGGGACTTCACCGGGGAGCTGTTTTTT.

CDR3 coding DNA: TGTGCCAGCAGCACGAAAAACAGGGAAGATACGCAGTATTTT. It is translated as CASSTKNREDTQYF. V is TRBV5-6 and J is TRBJ2-3; D may be TRBD1 (6 bases). CDR1 and CDR2 (germline): SGHDT, YYEEEE. V was pared by 4 bases and J by 5 bases, with 14 bases between. The CDR3 length is 14 residues.

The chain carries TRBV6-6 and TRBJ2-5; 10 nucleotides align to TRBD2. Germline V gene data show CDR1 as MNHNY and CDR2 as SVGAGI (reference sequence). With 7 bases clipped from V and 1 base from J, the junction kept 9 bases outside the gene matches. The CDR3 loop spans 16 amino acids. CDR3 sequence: CASIRSGGAGQETQYF. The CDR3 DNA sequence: TGTGCCAGCATTCGGAGCGGGGGGGCCGGCCAAGAGACCCAGTACTTC.

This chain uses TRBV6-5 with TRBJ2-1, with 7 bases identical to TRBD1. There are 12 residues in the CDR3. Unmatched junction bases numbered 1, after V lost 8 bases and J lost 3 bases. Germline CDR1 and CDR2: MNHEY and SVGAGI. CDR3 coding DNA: TGTGCCAGCCGGACAGGCTACAATGAGCAGTTCTTC. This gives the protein CASRTGYNEQFF.

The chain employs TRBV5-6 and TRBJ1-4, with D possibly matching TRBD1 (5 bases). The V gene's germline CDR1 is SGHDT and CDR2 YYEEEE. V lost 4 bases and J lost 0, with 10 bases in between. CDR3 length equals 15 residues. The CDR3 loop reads CASSPQGATNEKLFF. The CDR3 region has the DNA TGTGCCAGCAGCCCTCAGGGCGCAACTAATGAAAAACTGTTTTTT. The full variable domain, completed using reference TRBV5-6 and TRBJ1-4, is DAGVTQSPTHLIKTRGQQVTLRCSPKSGHDTVSWYQQALGQGPQFIFQYYEEEERQRGNFPDRFSGHQFPNYSSELNVNALLLGDSALYLCASSPQGATNEKLFFGSGTQLSVL.

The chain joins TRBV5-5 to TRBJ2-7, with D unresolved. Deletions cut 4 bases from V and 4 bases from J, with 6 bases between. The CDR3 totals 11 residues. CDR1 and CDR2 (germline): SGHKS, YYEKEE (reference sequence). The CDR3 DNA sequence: TGTGCCAGCAGCCCCTCGTACGAGCAGTACTTC. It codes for CASSPSYEQYF. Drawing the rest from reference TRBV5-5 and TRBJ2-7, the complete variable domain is DAGVTQSPTHLIKTRGQQVTLRCSPISGHKSVSWYQQVLGQGPQFIFQYYEKEERGRGNFPDRFSARQFPNYSSELNVNALLLGDSALYLCASSPSYEQYFGPGTRLTVT.

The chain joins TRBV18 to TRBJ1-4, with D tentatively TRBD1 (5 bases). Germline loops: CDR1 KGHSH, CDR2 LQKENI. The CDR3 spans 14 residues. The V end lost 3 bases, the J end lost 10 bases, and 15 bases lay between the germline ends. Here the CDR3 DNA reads TGTGCCAGCTCACCTCCCCAGGGTCGAGGAAAACTGTTTTTT. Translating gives CASSPPQGRGKLFF.

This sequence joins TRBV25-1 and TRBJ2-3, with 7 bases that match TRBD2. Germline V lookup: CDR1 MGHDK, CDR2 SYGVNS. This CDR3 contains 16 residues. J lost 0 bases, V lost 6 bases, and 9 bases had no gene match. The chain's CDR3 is CASRPTSGDSTDTQYF. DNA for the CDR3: TGTGCCAGCAGACCCACAAGCGGGGATAGCACAGATACGCAGTATTTT. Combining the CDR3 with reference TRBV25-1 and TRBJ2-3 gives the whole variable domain EADIYQTPRYLVIGTGKKITLECSQTMGHDKMYWYQQDPGMELHLIHYSYGVNSTEKGDLSSESTVSRIRTEHFPLTLESARPSHTSQYLCASRPTSGDSTDTQYFGPGTRLTVL.

CDR3 bases: TGTGCCAGCAGTGACTCTCCGACTAGCGGGGGGCCGGGGGATACGCAGTATTTT. This encodes CASSDSPTSGGPGDTQYF. The V call is TRBV6-4, the J call TRBJ2-3; 13 bases line up with TRBD2. J lost 6 bases, V lost 0 bases, and 9 bases had no gene match. This CDR3 contains 18 residues. Germline CDR1 reads MRHNA; CDR2 reads SNTAGT.

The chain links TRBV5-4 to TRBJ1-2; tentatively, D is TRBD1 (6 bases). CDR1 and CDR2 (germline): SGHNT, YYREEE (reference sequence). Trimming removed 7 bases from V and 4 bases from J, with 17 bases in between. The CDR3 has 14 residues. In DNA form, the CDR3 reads TGTGCCAGCCACGGTAGGACAGACTCCTATGGCTACACCTTC. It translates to CASHGRTDSYGYTF. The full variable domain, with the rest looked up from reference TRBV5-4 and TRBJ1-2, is ETGVTQSPTHLIKTRGQQVTLRCSSQSGHNTVSWYQQALGQGPQFIFQYYREEENGRGNFPPRFSGLQFPNYSSELNVNALELDDSALYLCASHGRTDSYGYTFGSGTRLTVV.

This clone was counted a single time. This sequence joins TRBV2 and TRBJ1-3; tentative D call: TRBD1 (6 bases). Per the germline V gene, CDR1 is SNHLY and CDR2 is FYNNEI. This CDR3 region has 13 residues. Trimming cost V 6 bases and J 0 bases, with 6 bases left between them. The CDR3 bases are TGTGCCAGCAGGGACAGCTCTGGAAACACCATATATTTT. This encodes CASRDSSGNTIYF.

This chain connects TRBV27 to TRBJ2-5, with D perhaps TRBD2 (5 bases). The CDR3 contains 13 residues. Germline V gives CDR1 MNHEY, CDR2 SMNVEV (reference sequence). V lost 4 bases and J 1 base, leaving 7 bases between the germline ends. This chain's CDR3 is CASSYGSQETQYF. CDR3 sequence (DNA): TGTGCCAGCAGTTATGGGAGCCAAGAGACCCAGTACTTC.

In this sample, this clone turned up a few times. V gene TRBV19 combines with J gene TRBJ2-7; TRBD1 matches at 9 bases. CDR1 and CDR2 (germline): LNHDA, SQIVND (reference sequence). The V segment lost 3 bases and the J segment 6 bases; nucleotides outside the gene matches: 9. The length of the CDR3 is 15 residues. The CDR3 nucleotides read TGTGCCAGTAGTATTCAACCGGGACAGGGTAGCGAGCAGTACTTC. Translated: CASSIQPGQGSEQYF.

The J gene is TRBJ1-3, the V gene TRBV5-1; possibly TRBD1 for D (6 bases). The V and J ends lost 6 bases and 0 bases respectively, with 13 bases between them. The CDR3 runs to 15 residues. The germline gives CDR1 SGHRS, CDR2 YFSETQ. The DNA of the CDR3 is TGCGCCAGCACGACGGACAGCCCCTCTGGAAACACCATATATTTT. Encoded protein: CASTTDSPSGNTIYF.

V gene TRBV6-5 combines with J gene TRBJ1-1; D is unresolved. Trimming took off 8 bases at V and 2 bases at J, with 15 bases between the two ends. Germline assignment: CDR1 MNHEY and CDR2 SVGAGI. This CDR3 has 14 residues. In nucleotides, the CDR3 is TGTGCCAGCCGAGGAGGAGGGAGAAACACTGAAGCTTTCTTT. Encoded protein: CASRGGGRNTEAFF.

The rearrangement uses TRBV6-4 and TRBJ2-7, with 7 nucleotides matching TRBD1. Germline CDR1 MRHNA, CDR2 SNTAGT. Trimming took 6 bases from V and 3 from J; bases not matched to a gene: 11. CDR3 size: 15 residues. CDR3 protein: CASSATGAEIYEQYF. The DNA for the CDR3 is TGTGCCAGCAGCGCAACAGGGGCTGAAATCTACGAGCAGTACTTC.

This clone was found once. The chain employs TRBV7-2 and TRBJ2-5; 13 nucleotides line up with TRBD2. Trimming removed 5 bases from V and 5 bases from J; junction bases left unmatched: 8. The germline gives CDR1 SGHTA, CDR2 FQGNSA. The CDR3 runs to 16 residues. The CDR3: CASSTWTSGGLETQYF. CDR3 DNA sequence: TGTGCCAGCAGCACCTGGACTAGCGGGGGACTGGAGACCCAGTACTTC.

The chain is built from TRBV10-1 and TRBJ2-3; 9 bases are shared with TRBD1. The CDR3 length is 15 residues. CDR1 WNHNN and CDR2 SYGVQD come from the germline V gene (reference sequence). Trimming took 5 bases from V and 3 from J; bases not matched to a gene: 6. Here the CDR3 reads CASSLGQGRTDTQYF. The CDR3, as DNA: TGCGCCAGCAGTCTTGGACAGGGGAGGACAGATACGCAGTATTTT.

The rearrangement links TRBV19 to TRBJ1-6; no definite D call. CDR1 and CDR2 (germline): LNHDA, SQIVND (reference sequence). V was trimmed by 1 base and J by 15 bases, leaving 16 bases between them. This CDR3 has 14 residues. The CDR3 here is CASSIVGLQAGLHF. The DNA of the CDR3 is TGTGCCAGTAGTATAGTCGGGTTACAAGCGGGCCTCCACTTT.

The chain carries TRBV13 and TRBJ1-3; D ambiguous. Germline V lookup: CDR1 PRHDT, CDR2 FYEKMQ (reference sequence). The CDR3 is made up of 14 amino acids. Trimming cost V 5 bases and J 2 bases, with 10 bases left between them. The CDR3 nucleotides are TGTGCCAGCAGCGCCGCGAGGGCTGGAAACACCATATATTTT. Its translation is CASSAARAGNTIYF. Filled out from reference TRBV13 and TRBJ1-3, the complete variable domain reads AAGVIQSPRHLIKEKRETATLKCYPIPRHDTVYWYQQGPGQDPQFLISFYEKMQSDKGSIPDRFSAQQFSDYHSELNMSSLELGDSALYFCASSAARAGNTIYFGEGSWLTVV.